Given below is one T cell receptor (beta chain) in context. Primed by a sample-barcoded 5' primer and a J-beta primer mix, a second PCR proceeded for about 6 to 11 cycles. A single record per CDR3 protein comes from TCRdb applying MiXCR to the 5' RACE reads. The sample contains around 900,000 distinct CDR3 sequences, 45% to 60% of which appear only once. The data were taken from a study of blood T cells in healthy people across ages. This CDR3 has 13 amino acids. Trimming removed 7 bases at V and 7 bases at J, with 17 bases between. Germline CDR1 and CDR2: ENHRY and SYGVKD. Sequenced: blood. The chain employs TRBV10-3 and TRBJ2-7, with D perhaps TRBD2 (5 bases). The sequence derives from a woman between 55 and 75 years old in good health. The DNA of the CDR3 is TGTGCCATCACCCGACCGGGGTATAATGAGCAGTACTTC. Its protein product is CAITRPGYNEQYF.